The rows below give T cell receptor beta chains drawn from one sample of a study of blood T cells in healthy people across ages. A single record per CDR3 protein comes from TCRdb applying MiXCR to the 5' RACE reads. The sample includes some 780,000 distinct CDR3 sequences, more than 50% of them seen just once. The sequencing input was blood. These receptors all stem from a middle-aged man in good health. Each CDR3 is given with its conserved first and last residue. A D gene is named only where the DNA matches it firmly. Expanded clones are given a class, and other clones once, few, many or no size at all.

j_gene: TRBJ2-1; v_gene: TRBV10-3; d_gene: .; abundance: once; CDR3nt: TGTGCCATCAACGATGGCGACTTGTCCAATGAGCAGTTCTTC; CDR3aa: CAINDGDLSNEQFF
j_gene: TRBJ2-1; v_gene: TRBV7-2; d_gene: .; abundance: few; CDR3nt: TGTGCCAGCAGCTTAGCGCCAGGGGTCTCCTACAATGAGCAGTTCTTC; CDR3aa: CASSLAPGVSYNEQFF
j_gene: TRBJ2-7; v_gene: TRBV4-3; d_gene: .; abundance: .; CDR3nt: TGCGCCAGCAGCCAAGATACGATACTCAGCTCCTACGAGCAGTACTTC; CDR3aa: CASSQDTILSSYEQYF
j_gene: TRBJ2-1; v_gene: TRBV20-1; d_gene: .; abundance: .; CDR3nt: TGCAGTGCTGGGGCGGGGTCAGCAAATGAGCAGTTCTTC; CDR3aa: CSAGAGSANEQFF
j_gene: TRBJ1-2; v_gene: TRBV12-3/TRBV12-4; d_gene: .; abundance: .; CDR3nt: TGTGCCAGCAGTTTATGGACGAGTGGCTACACCTTC; CDR3aa: CASSLWTSGYTF
j_gene: TRBJ2-1; v_gene: TRBV4-3; d_gene: TRBD2; abundance: many; CDR3nt: TGCGCCAGCAGCCAAGGATCGACTAGCGGGAGGTCCCGTGAGCAGTTCTTC; CDR3aa: CASSQGSTSGRSREQFF
j_gene: TRBJ1-5; v_gene: TRBV5-8; d_gene: .; abundance: .; CDR3nt: TGTGCCAGCAGCGGGGGGTTCAATCAGCCCCAGCATTTT; CDR3aa: CASSGGFNQPQHF
j_gene: TRBJ2-2; v_gene: TRBV7-2; d_gene: TRBD1; abundance: once; CDR3nt: TGTGCCAGCAGCTACGACAGGGGTCGCACCGGGGAGCTGTTTTTT; CDR3aa: CASSYDRGRTGELFF
j_gene: TRBJ2-7; v_gene: TRBV7-2; d_gene: TRBD2; abundance: few; CDR3nt: TGTGCCAGCAGCCAAATAGCGGGAGGGCCCCTATCCTACGAGCAGTACTTC; CDR3aa: CASSQIAGGPLSYEQYF
j_gene: TRBJ1-1; v_gene: TRBV9; d_gene: .; abundance: .; CDR3nt: TGTGCCAGCAGCACTCCCCCCCAGGGAGGAAGCACTGAAGCTTTCTTT; CDR3aa: CASSTPPQGGSTEAFF
j_gene: TRBJ2-3; v_gene: TRBV5-1; d_gene: TRBD2; abundance: .; CDR3nt: TGCGCCAGCAGCTCCTGGACTAGCCCCACAGATACGCAGTATTTT; CDR3aa: CASSSWTSPTDTQYF
j_gene: TRBJ1-2; v_gene: TRBV18; d_gene: .; abundance: .; CDR3nt: TGTGCCAGCGCACCACCGGCAGTCGGCTACACCTTC; CDR3aa: CASAPPAVGYTF
j_gene: TRBJ2-1; v_gene: TRBV4-3; d_gene: .; abundance: .; CDR3nt: TGCGCCAGCAGCCATGGACTGGACTCGGAGCAGTTCTTC; CDR3aa: CASSHGLDSEQFF
j_gene: TRBJ2-5; v_gene: TRBV20-1; d_gene: TRBD1; abundance: .; CDR3nt: TGCAGTGCTAAGGGGACAGCAACGTTTGAGCAGTACTTC; CDR3aa: CSAKGTATFEQYF
j_gene: TRBJ2-1; v_gene: TRBV10-3; d_gene: TRBD2; abundance: .; CDR3nt: TGTGCCATCAGGCCTAGCGGGAGGGCGCCACACTACAATGAGCAGTTCTTC; CDR3aa: CAIRPSGRAPHYNEQFF
j_gene: TRBJ1-2; v_gene: TRBV5-5; d_gene: .; abundance: .; CDR3nt: TGTGCCAGCCTCCTTGTCGCTAACTATGGCTACACCTTC; CDR3aa: CASLLVANYGYTF
j_gene: TRBJ2-7; v_gene: TRBV29-1; d_gene: .; abundance: many; CDR3nt: TGCAGCGTTGGGTGTCTCTCCTACGAGCAGTACTTC; CDR3aa: CSVGCLSYEQYF
j_gene: TRBJ2-1; v_gene: TRBV9; d_gene: .; abundance: .; CDR3nt: TGTGCCAGCAGCGTAGGGCTTGGGGCAGGTCAGGTACAGATAAACTACAATGAGCAGTTCTTC; CDR3aa: CASSVGLGAGQVQINYNEQFF
j_gene: TRBJ2-7; v_gene: TRBV14; d_gene: .; abundance: .; CDR3nt: TGTGCCAGCAGCCTATCACCTAGCTCCTACGAGCAGTACTTC; CDR3aa: CASSLSPSSYEQYF
j_gene: TRBJ2-4; v_gene: TRBV28; d_gene: .; abundance: few; CDR3nt: TGTGCCAGCAGTCTGACGGGTGGAGGTCGAACCAAAAACATTCAGTACTTC; CDR3aa: CASSLTGGGRTKNIQYF
j_gene: TRBJ2-5; v_gene: TRBV5-6; d_gene: TRBD2; abundance: .; CDR3nt: TGTGCCAGCAGCTTGGTTAGCGGGGGGACCTTCGGGTACAATGAGCAGTACTTC; CDR3aa: CASSLVSGGTFGYNEQYF
j_gene: TRBJ2-2; v_gene: TRBV6-6; d_gene: .; abundance: .; CDR3nt: TGTGCCAGCAGTGACTCGGAGTCCGGGGAGCTGTTTTTT; CDR3aa: CASSDSESGELFF
j_gene: TRBJ2-7; v_gene: TRBV6-1; d_gene: TRBD2; abundance: few; CDR3nt: TGTGCCAGCACGGGGGGAGAGGCCCTCTACGAGCAGTACTTC; CDR3aa: CASTGGEALYEQYF
j_gene: TRBJ2-7; v_gene: TRBV4-3; d_gene: TRBD1; abundance: .; CDR3nt: TGCGCCAGCAGCCAAGAGACAGGGATTAACTACGAGCAGTACTTC; CDR3aa: CASSQETGINYEQYF
j_gene: TRBJ1-2; v_gene: TRBV7-9; d_gene: .; abundance: .; CDR3nt: TGTGCCAGCAGCTTAGGGCAGGGTGGAATTGGGAACGGCTACACCTTC; CDR3aa: CASSLGQGGIGNGYTF
j_gene: TRBJ1-2; v_gene: TRBV9; d_gene: .; abundance: .; CDR3nt: TGTGCCAGCAGCGTCCATCAGAGGGCTGACTATGGCTACACCTTC; CDR3aa: CASSVHQRADYGYTF
j_gene: TRBJ1-2; v_gene: TRBV7-2; d_gene: .; abundance: .; CDR3nt: TGTGCCAGCAGCTTAGAGGACGCCCCCGGCAGTGGCTACACCTTC; CDR3aa: CASSLEDAPGSGYTF
j_gene: TRBJ2-3; v_gene: TRBV11-1; d_gene: .; abundance: .; CDR3nt: TGTGCCAGCAGCTTCTGGACGGCTAGCACAGATACGCAGTATTTT; CDR3aa: CASSFWTASTDTQYF
j_gene: TRBJ2-2; v_gene: TRBV3-1; d_gene: .; abundance: .; CDR3nt: TGTGCCAGCAGCCAAAGGCTCAGGGTCGAAGTCGGGGAGCTGTTTTTT; CDR3aa: CASSQRLRVEVGELFF
j_gene: TRBJ2-7; v_gene: TRBV7-9; d_gene: TRBD1; abundance: .; CDR3nt: TGTGCCAGCAGCCCTAAAGGGACAGGGCGTTACGAGCAGTACTTC; CDR3aa: CASSPKGTGRYEQYF
j_gene: TRBJ2-6; v_gene: TRBV5-1; d_gene: .; abundance: .; CDR3nt: TGCGCCAGCAGCGGGGATACAGGGACCTCTCTCGGGGCCAACGTCCTGACTTTC; CDR3aa: CASSGDTGTSLGANVLTF
j_gene: TRBJ2-6; v_gene: TRBV27; d_gene: .; abundance: .; CDR3nt: TGTGCCAGCAGTTCCCCCCGGGCTGGGGCCAACGTCCTGACTTTC; CDR3aa: CASSSPRAGANVLTF
j_gene: TRBJ2-3; v_gene: TRBV6-2/TRBV6-3; d_gene: .; abundance: .; CDR3nt: TGTGCCATCCTTAGCGAACGGAACACAGATACGCAGTATTTT; CDR3aa: CAILSERNTDTQYF
j_gene: TRBJ2-1; v_gene: TRBV27; d_gene: TRBD2; abundance: once; CDR3nt: TGTGCCAGCAGTTTGTGGCGGGAGGATCGCTATGAGCAGTTCTTC; CDR3aa: CASSLWREDRYEQFF
j_gene: TRBJ2-3; v_gene: TRBV29-1; d_gene: .; abundance: .; CDR3nt: TGCAGCGTTGGTCAGGATACGCAGTATTTT; CDR3aa: CSVGQDTQYF
j_gene: TRBJ2-5; v_gene: TRBV6-1; d_gene: TRBD2; abundance: few; CDR3nt: TGTGCCAGCAGTCCACGACTAGCGGGAGGGCCGCCGAAAGAGACCCAGTACTTC; CDR3aa: CASSPRLAGGPPKETQYF
j_gene: TRBJ1-2; v_gene: TRBV25-1; d_gene: .; abundance: few; CDR3nt: TGTGCCAGCAGTGAGACAACAGGGAGCTATGGCTACACCTTC; CDR3aa: CASSETTGSYGYTF
j_gene: TRBJ2-1; v_gene: TRBV5-1; d_gene: .; abundance: .; CDR3nt: TGCGCCAGCAGCTTCACACAGGGTTACAATGAGCAGTTCTTC; CDR3aa: CASSFTQGYNEQFF
j_gene: TRBJ2-5; v_gene: TRBV5-1; d_gene: TRBD2; abundance: .; CDR3nt: TGCGCCAGCAGCCAGTCAGCGGGGGGTGACGAAACCCAGTACTTC; CDR3aa: CASSQSAGGDETQYF
j_gene: TRBJ2-5; v_gene: TRBV2; d_gene: .; abundance: .; CDR3nt: TGTGCCAGCAGTGAAACGGCTTTGGGGGAGACCCAGTACTTC; CDR3aa: CASSETALGETQYF
j_gene: TRBJ1-6; v_gene: TRBV14; d_gene: .; abundance: few; CDR3nt: TGTGCCAGCAGCCCGGGTTACTCCTATAATTCGCCCCTCCACTTT; CDR3aa: CASSPGYSYNSPLHF
j_gene: TRBJ2-3; v_gene: TRBV20-1; d_gene: TRBD2; abundance: .; CDR3nt: TGCAGTGCTAGAGATTACCGAGCGGGGCCCGCGACAGATACGCAGTATTTT; CDR3aa: CSARDYRAGPATDTQYF
j_gene: TRBJ2-1; v_gene: TRBV6-1; d_gene: .; abundance: .; CDR3nt: TGTGCCAGCAACCGACCAGGGGACTATTCCTACAATGAGCAGTTCTTC; CDR3aa: CASNRPGDYSYNEQFF
j_gene: TRBJ2-3; v_gene: TRBV6-1; d_gene: TRBD2; abundance: .; CDR3nt: TGTGCCAGCAGTGACCGACCCGGGGGGACAGATACGCAGTATTTT; CDR3aa: CASSDRPGGTDTQYF
j_gene: TRBJ1-1; v_gene: TRBV7-8; d_gene: .; abundance: .; CDR3nt: TGTGCCAGCAGCCGTGGGACAAGAAACATGAACACTGAAGCTTTCTTT; CDR3aa: CASSRGTRNMNTEAFF
j_gene: TRBJ2-7; v_gene: TRBV20-1; d_gene: TRBD2; abundance: .; CDR3nt: TGCAGTGCTAGACGGGGTAGCGGGAGTCGCGAGCAGTACTTC; CDR3aa: CSARRGSGSREQYF
j_gene: TRBJ1-1; v_gene: TRBV9; d_gene: TRBD1; abundance: once; CDR3nt: TGTGCCAGCAGCCCCCAGGGGGGCATGAACACTGAAGCTTTCTTT; CDR3aa: CASSPQGGMNTEAFF